The 21 T cell receptor beta chains below come from one sample, sequenced in a study of identical twins. Each CDR3 protein gets one entry after TCRdb re-called the 5' RACE reads with MiXCR. The sample holds some 440,000 distinct CDR3 sequences; approximately 24% are singletons and the top ten take 2.9%. The sample was also reused in another study, on T cells expressing NK-cell markers.

Sample: CD4+ T cells sorted from blood. These receptor sequences come from a woman under 30 in good health.

This clonotype has only a few counts. The V call is TRBV3-1, the J call TRBJ1-1; D not certain. CDR3 length: 13 amino acids. V lost 4 bases to trimming and J lost 2 bases, with 8 bases between them. From germline, CDR1 is LGHDT and CDR2 YNNKEL (reference sequence). CDR3 sequence reads: CASSRIGNTEAFF. The CDR3 DNA is TGTGCCAGCAGCCGAATAGGAAACACTGAAGCTTTCTTT.

This chain connects TRBV20-1 to TRBJ2-1, with unresolved D. CDR1 is DFQATT and CDR2 is SNEGSKA in the germline V gene (reference sequence). The CDR3 totals 14 residues. V was pared by 7 bases and J by 0 bases, with 13 bases between. The CDR3 nucleotides read TGCAGTGACCGGGCCGCGAACTCCTACAATGAGCAGTTCTTC. Amino acids: CSDRAANSYNEQFF.

The chain links TRBV15 to TRBJ2-5; unclear D gene. CDR1 and CDR2 (germline): LNHNV, YYDKDF (reference sequence). Trimming shortened V by 0 bases and J by 5 bases, and 4 bases separated the two germline ends. The CDR3 has 12 amino acids. CDR3 loop: CATSRDSETQYF. CDR3 coding DNA: TGTGCCACCAGCAGAGATAGCGAGACCCAGTACTTC.

This clonotype was observed a few times. The rearrangement links TRBV10-3 to TRBJ1-1, with D unclear. V dropped 1 base and J dropped 1 base, with 4 bases sitting between them. The CDR3 totals 13 residues. Germline V gene data show CDR1 as ENHRY and CDR2 as SYGVKD. The CDR3 DNA reads TGTGCCATCAGTGAGTTCGGGAACACTGAAGCTTTCTTT. Residues: CAISEFGNTEAFF.

The chain is built from TRBV5-5 and TRBJ2-3, with 9 bases lining up with TRBD2. V dropped 4 bases and J dropped 5; count of bases not matched to a gene: 8. The CDR3 runs 15 residues. Germline V gene lookup returns CDR1 SGHKS and CDR2 YYEKEE (reference sequence). The CDR3 DNA follows: TGTGCCAGCAGCCCCAGCGGGAGGATCGGAGATACGCAGTATTTT. It encodes CASSPSGRIGDTQYF.

This clonotype has a count of ten or more. The chain employs TRBV12-3 or TRBV12-4 and TRBJ1-2; possibly TRBD1 for D (5 bases). CDR3 size: 14 residues. Trimming stripped 8 bases from V and 7 bases from J, with 20 bases between. The CDR3 here is CASQVGRGRTGYTF. In nucleotides, the CDR3 is TGTGCCAGCCAAGTCGGAAGGGGAAGAACTGGCTACACCTTC.

V and J are TRBV9 and TRBJ2-3; 7 bases fit TRBD2. CDR3 size: 14 residues. Germline loops: CDR1 SGDLS, CDR2 YYNGEE. The V segment lost 4 bases and the J segment 6 bases; nucleotides outside the gene matches: 8. The DNA for the CDR3 is TGTGCCAGCAGCCCGAGACTAGCATTCGATACGCAGTATTTT. Translating it yields CASSPRLAFDTQYF.

This clonotype was detected a few times. The J gene is TRBJ2-3, the V gene TRBV20-1; possible D gene TRBD2, 6 bases. The CDR3 contains 13 residues. V was pared by 8 bases and J by 5 bases, with 17 bases between. CDR1 and CDR2 (germline): DFQATT, SNEGSKA (reference sequence). CDR3 residues: CSLRELGRDTQYF. CDR3 nucleotides: TGCAGTCTCCGGGAGTTAGGGCGAGATACGCAGTATTTT.

The J gene is TRBJ2-3, the V gene TRBV12-3 or TRBV12-4; 10 bases are a match to TRBD2. V shed 7 bases and J 4 bases; nucleotides not matched to a gene: 8. This CDR3 spans 15 amino acids. CDR3 in DNA: TGTGCCAGCATGTCAGCGGGGGGGCCCCCAGATACGCAGTATTTT. It specifies CASMSAGGPPDTQYF.

J is TRBJ2-5 and V is TRBV3-1; 9 bases map to TRBD2. Germline CDR1 is LGHDT and CDR2 is YNNKEL (reference sequence). The CDR3 has 15 residues. Trimming removed 4 bases from V and 12 bases from J; junction bases left unmatched: 15. CDR3 sequence (DNA): TGTGCCAGCAGCCCGCAGGGTAGCGGGGGCCTCTTCGAGTACTTC. Its protein product is CASSPQGSGGLFEYF.

This clonotype has just a few counts. V usage is TRBV27 and J usage is TRBJ2-1; either TRBD1 or TRBD2 may supply D (6 bases each). The CDR3 consists of 14 residues. CDR1 is MNHEY, CDR2 SMNVEV, per germline (reference sequence). V dropped 7 bases and J dropped 8 bases, with 18 bases sitting between them. The CDR3 bases are TGTGCCAGCACTCGAGGGGGAGGTGGCTATGAGCAGTTCTTC. Translating gives CASTRGGGGYEQFF.

The V and J genes are TRBV12-3 or TRBV12-4 and TRBJ1-2; weak D call: TRBD1 (6 bases). V was shortened by 7 bases and J by 5 bases, with 17 bases between the two germline ends. This CDR3 has 14 residues. CDR3 amino acids: CASIGAGGEYGYTF. CDR3 DNA: TGTGCCAGCATCGGAGCGGGGGGCGAATATGGCTACACCTTC.

The table lists this clonotype with a few counts. This sequence joins TRBV3-1 and TRBJ1-2; D gene ambiguous. The ends were cut back, 0 bases at V and 8 bases at J, with 10 bases in the middle. This CDR3 comprises 13 residues. Germline V gene sequence: CDR1 LGHDT, CDR2 YNNKEL (reference sequence). This CDR3 reads CASSQDVRVGYTF. The CDR3 DNA reads as TGTGCCAGCAGCCAAGATGTGAGGGTCGGCTACACCTTC.

The chain recombines TRBV20-1 with TRBJ2-7; 10 bases map to TRBD2. After removal of 4 bases from V and 0 bases from J, the junction contained 6 bases not matched to a gene. The CDR3 extends over 15 amino acids. Per germline, CDR1 DFQATT and CDR2 SNEGSKA (reference sequence). The CDR3 loop is CSAMKVAGGSYEQYF. DNA of the CDR3: TGCAGTGCTATGAAGGTAGCGGGGGGCTCCTACGAGCAGTACTTC.

V is TRBV12-3 or TRBV12-4 and J is TRBJ1-5; the D is unclear. The CDR3 runs 14 residues. Trimming stripped 1 base from V and 7 bases from J, with 11 bases between. Here the CDR3 DNA reads TGTGCCAGCAGTTTAGTAGGGTGGGGACAGCCCCAGCATTTT. Translating it yields CASSLVGWGQPQHF.

This clonotype showed up just a few times. CDR3 amino acids: CASSFRGVLAGGPYNEQFF. The CDR3 DNA reads TGTGCCAGCAGCTTCAGGGGGGTACTAGCGGGAGGGCCCTACAATGAGCAGTTCTTC. J is TRBJ2-1 and V is TRBV5-6, with TRBD2 matching 13 bases. Looked up from germline, CDR1 is SGHDT and CDR2 is YYEEEE. The CDR3 covers 19 residues. V was pared by 2 bases and J by 2 bases, with 10 bases of the junction left unmatched.

The V and J genes are TRBV25-1 and TRBJ2-7; 8 bases map to TRBD1. The V segment lost 4 bases and the J segment 5 bases; nucleotides outside the gene matches: 7. Germline CDR1 and CDR2: MGHDK and SYGVNS. This CDR3 has 14 residues. The CDR3 reads CASSGRDRPHEQYF. The DNA for the CDR3 is TGTGCCAGCAGTGGACGGGACAGGCCCCACGAGCAGTACTTC.

The chain is built from TRBV3-1 and TRBJ1-1; D call uncertain. V lost 2 bases and J lost 8, with 9 bases in between. The CDR3 is made up of 12 amino acids. Germline V CDR1 and CDR2: LGHDT, YNNKEL (reference sequence). CDR3 protein: CASSQWGGEAFF. The CDR3 nucleotides read TGTGCCAGCAGCCAATGGGGAGGGGAAGCTTTCTTT.

This sequence joins TRBV7-9 and TRBJ1-4; D is possibly TRBD1 (5 bases). Per the germline V gene, CDR1 is SEHNR and CDR2 is FQNEAQ (reference sequence). CDR3 length: 15 amino acids. The germline V and J ends were trimmed by 2 bases and 10 bases, with 17 bases remaining between them. CDR3 DNA: TGTGCCAGCAGCTTAACGCGGCAGGGAAGTGGAAAACTGTTTTTT. Amino acid sequence: CASSLTRQGSGKLFF.

The gene calls are TRBV6-5 and TRBJ1-1, with D hard to call. The CDR3 covers 15 residues. The V gene's germline CDR1 is MNHEY and CDR2 SVGAGI. Deletions cut 0 bases from V and 1 base from J, with 9 bases between. DNA for the CDR3: TGTGCCAGCAGTTACTCTCCAGAGAAGAACACTGAAGCTTTCTTT. Protein product: CASSYSPEKNTEAFF.

This clonotype was detected only a few times. The chain links TRBV12-3 or TRBV12-4 to TRBJ1-1; the D gene is possibly TRBD1 (5 bases). V lost 2 bases and J 6 bases, leaving 13 bases between the germline ends. The CDR3 covers 14 residues. In nucleotides, the CDR3 is TGTGCCAGCAGTTTAAGGGCCCAGGGAGCTGAAGCTTTCTTT. Its protein product is CASSLRAQGAEAFF.